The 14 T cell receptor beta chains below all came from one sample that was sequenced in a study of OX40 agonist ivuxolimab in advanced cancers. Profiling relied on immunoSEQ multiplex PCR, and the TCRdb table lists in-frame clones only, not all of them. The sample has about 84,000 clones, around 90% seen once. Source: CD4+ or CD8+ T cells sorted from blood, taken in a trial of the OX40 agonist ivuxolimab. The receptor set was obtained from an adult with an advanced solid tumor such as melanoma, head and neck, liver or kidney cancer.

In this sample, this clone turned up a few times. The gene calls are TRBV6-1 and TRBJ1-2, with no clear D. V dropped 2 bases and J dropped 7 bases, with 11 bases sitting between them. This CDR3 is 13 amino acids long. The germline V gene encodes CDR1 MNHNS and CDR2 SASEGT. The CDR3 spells CASSERSPRGYTF. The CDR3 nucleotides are TGTGCCAGCAGTGAAAGAAGCCCTCGTGGCTACACCTTC.

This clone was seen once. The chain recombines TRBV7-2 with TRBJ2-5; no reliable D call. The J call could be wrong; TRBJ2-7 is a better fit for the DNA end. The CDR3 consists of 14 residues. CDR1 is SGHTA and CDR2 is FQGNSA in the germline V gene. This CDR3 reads CASSLGTGSREQYF. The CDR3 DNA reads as TGTGCCAGCAGCTTAGGGACCGGTTCACGCGAGCAGTACTTC.

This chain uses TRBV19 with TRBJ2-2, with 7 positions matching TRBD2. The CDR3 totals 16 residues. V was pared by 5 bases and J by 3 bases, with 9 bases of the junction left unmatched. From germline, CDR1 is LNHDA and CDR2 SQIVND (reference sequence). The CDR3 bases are TGTGCCAGTAGTTTTAGGGCTAGCGGATACACCGGGGAGCTGTTTTTT. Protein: CASSFRASGYTGELFF. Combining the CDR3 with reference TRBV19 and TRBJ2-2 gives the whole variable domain DGGITQSPKYLFRKEGQNVTLSCEQNLNHDAMYWYRQDPGQGLRLIYYSQIVNDFQKGDIAEGYSVSREKKESFPLTVTSAQKNPTAFYLCASSFRASGYTGELFFGEGSRLTVL.

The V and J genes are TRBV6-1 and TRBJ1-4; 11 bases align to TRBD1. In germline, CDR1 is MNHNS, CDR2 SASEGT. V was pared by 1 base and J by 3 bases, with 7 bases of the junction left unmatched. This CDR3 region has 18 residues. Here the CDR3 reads CASSEGTGGVGANEKLFF. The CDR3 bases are TGTGCCAGCAGTGAAGGGACAGGGGGCGTGGGAGCTAATGAAAAACTGTTTTTT.

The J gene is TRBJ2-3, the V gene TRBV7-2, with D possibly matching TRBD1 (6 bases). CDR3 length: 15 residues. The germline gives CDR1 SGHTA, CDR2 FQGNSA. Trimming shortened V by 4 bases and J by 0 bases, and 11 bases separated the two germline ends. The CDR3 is CASSSSGQSTDTQYF. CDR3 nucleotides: TGTGCCAGCAGCTCGTCCGGACAGAGCACAGATACGCAGTATTTT.

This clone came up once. CDR3: CASRRDSGAETQYF. CDR3 nucleotides: TGTGCCAGCAGACGCGATAGCGGGGCAGAGACCCAGTACTTC. V is TRBV7-2 and J is TRBJ2-5; 8 bases align to TRBD2. The CDR3 totals 14 residues. The V segment lost 6 bases and the J segment 4 bases; nucleotides outside the gene matches: 7. Germline lookup yields CDR1 SGHTA and CDR2 FQGNSA. The whole variable domain, remainder taken from reference TRBV7-2 and TRBJ2-5, is GAGVSQSPSNKVTEKGKDVELRCDPISGHTALYWYRQSLGQGLEFLIYFQGNSAPDKSGLPSDRFSAERTGGSVSTLTIQRTQQEDSAVYLCASRRDSGAETQYFGPGTRLLVL.

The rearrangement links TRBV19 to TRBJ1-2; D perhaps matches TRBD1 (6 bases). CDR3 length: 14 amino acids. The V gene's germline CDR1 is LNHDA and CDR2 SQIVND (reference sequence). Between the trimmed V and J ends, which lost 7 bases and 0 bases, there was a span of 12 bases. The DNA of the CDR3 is TGTGCCAGTACCGCGACAGGAGCTAACTATGGCTACACCTTC. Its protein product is CASTATGANYGYTF.

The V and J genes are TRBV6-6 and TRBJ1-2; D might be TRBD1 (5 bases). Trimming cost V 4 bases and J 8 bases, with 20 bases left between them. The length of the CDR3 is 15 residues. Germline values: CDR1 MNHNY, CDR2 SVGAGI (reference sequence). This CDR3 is CASSSGTESLWGYTF. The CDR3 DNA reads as TGTGCCAGCAGTTCCGGGACGGAGTCGCTTTGGGGCTACACCTTC.

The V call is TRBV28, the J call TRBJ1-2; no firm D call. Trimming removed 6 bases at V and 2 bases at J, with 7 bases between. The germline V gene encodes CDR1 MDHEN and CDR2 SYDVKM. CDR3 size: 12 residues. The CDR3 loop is CASSPTNYGYTF. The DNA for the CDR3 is TGTGCCAGCAGCCCTACCAACTATGGCTACACCTTC.

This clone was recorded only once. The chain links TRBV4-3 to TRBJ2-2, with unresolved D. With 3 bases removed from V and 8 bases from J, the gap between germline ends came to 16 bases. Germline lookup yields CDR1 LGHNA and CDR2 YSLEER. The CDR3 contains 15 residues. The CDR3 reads CASSQALTGSGELFF. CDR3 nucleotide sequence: TGCGCCAGCAGCCAGGCCCTTACGGGTTCAGGGGAGCTGTTTTTT.

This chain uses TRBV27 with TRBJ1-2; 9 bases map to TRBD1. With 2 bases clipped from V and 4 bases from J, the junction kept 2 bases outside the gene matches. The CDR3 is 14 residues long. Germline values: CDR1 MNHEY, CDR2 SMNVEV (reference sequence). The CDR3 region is CASSLHRGPYGYTF. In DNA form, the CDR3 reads TGTGCCAGCAGTTTACACAGGGGGCCCTATGGCTACACCTTC.

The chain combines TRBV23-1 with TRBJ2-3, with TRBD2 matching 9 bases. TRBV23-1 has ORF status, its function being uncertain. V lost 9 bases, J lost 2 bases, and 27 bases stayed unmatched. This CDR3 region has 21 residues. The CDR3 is CASSAITGTSQIATLTDTQYF. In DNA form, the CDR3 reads TGCGCCAGTAGTGCGATTACCGGGACTAGCCAAATTGCCACACTCACAGATACGCAGTATTTT.

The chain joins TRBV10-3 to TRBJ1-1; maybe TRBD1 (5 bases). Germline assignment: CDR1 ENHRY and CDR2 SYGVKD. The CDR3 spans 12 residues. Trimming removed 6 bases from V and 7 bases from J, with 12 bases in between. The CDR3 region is CAIRQGLGEAFF. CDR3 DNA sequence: TGTGCCATCAGGCAGGGTTTAGGTGAAGCTTTCTTT.

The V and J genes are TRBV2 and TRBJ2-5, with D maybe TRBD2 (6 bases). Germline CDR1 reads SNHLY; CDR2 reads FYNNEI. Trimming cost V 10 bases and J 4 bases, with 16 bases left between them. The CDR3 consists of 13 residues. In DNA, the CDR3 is TGTGCCAACCCCGGAGATAGCGGAGAGACCCAGTACTTC. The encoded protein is CANPGDSGETQYF. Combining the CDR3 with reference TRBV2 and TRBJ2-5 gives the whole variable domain EPEVTQTPSHQVTQMGQEVILRCVPISNHLYFYWYRQILGQKVEFLVSFYNNEISEKSEIFDDQFSVERPDGSNFTLKIRSTKLEDSAMYFCANPGDSGETQYFGPGTRLLVL.